The next 9 T cell receptor beta chains were all read from a single sample in a study of cytomegalovirus exposure and HLA in healthy donors. Primers for the PCR totalled 60 Vbeta and 13 Jbeta. The protocol was immunoSEQ multiplex PCR, while the TCRdb copy is restricted to in-frame clones and leaves out a portion. There are some 100,000 clones in the sample; 84% occur only once, and about 2% lies in the top ten. The sequenced sample consisted of PBMCs. All receptors come from a man aged 18 to 30 in good health and CMV-seronegative.

The V gene is TRBV28, the J gene TRBJ1-5, with 7 bases lining up with TRBD1. This CDR3 spans 15 amino acids. CDR1 is MDHEN, CDR2 SYDVKM, per germline. V gave up 5 bases and J gave up 7 bases; unmatched junction bases: 11. The CDR3 is CASSQTGWLSQPQHF. Written as DNA, the CDR3 is TGTGCCAGCAGTCAGACAGGGTGGTTAAGCCAGCCCCAGCATTTT.

The chain recombines TRBV4-2 with TRBJ2-7; a possible D gene is TRBD1 (5 bases). Germline CDR1 and CDR2: LGHNA and YNFKEQ. There are 17 residues in the CDR3. V was clipped by 3 bases and J by 10 bases, with 28 bases between them. The CDR3 bases are TGTGCCAGCAGCCACGATCCCACCGACAGCGTCCGCAGTGGTCAGTACTTC. Amino acids: CASSHDPTDSVRSGQYF.

This sequence joins TRBV28 and TRBJ1-1; weak D call: TRBD1 (5 bases). With 3 bases removed from V and 7 bases from J, the gap between germline ends came to 15 bases. Germline V gives CDR1 MDHEN, CDR2 SYDVKM. The CDR3 is made up of 14 amino acids. This CDR3 is CASSLGGVPFEAFF. The DNA of the CDR3 is TGTGCCAGCAGTTTGGGGGGGGTACCCTTTGAAGCTTTCTTT.

V gene TRBV5-6 combines with J gene TRBJ1-6; maybe TRBD1 (6 bases). V lost 4 bases, J lost 7 bases, and 9 bases lay in between. Per germline, CDR1 SGHDT and CDR2 YYEEEE. The CDR3 runs to 13 residues. DNA of the CDR3: TGTGCCAGCAGCGGACAGAGAAATTCACCCCTCCACTTT. Translation gives CASSGQRNSPLHF.

This sequence joins TRBV9 and TRBJ1-1; 8 bases line up with TRBD1. Losses at the gene ends were 5 bases for V and 3 bases for J; bases not matched to a gene: 9. The CDR3 sequence is 15 residues long. Germline V gives CDR1 SGDLS, CDR2 YYNGEE. CDR3: CASRNGQGPYTEAFF. DNA for the CDR3: TGTGCCAGCAGGAACGGACAGGGACCCTACACTGAAGCTTTCTTT. Supplemented by reference TRBV9 and TRBJ1-1, the full variable domain reads DSGVTQTPKHLITATGQRVTLRCSPRSGDLSVYWYQQSLDQGLQFLIQYYNGEERAKGNILERFSAQQFPDLHSELNLSSLELGDSALYFCASRNGQGPYTEAFFGQGTRLTVV.

The chain carries TRBV30 and TRBJ2-1; TRBD2 agrees at 10 bases. Trimming cost V 0 bases and J 5 bases; bases outside gene matches: 4. CDR3 length equals 15 residues. Looked up from germline, CDR1 is GTSNPN and CDR2 is SVGIG (reference sequence). In nucleotides, the CDR3 is TGTGCCTGGAGTGTACGAGCGGGAGGGGACAATGAGCAGTTCTTC. Translation gives CAWSVRAGGDNEQFF.

V gene TRBV5-8 combines with J gene TRBJ2-2, with a tentative D call TRBD2 (6 bases). Germline V gene data show CDR1 as SGHTS and CDR2 as YDEGEE. CDR3 length: 17 amino acids. V was trimmed by 6 bases and J by 4 bases, leaving 22 bases between them. The CDR3: CASTPLEGLGATGELFF. The CDR3 DNA follows: TGTGCCAGCACCCCCCTGGAGGGGCTTGGGGCCACCGGGGAGCTGTTTTTT. The variable domain in full, with the rest retrieved from reference TRBV5-8 and TRBJ2-2, is EAGVTQSPTHLIKTRGQQATLRCSPISGHTSVYWYQQALGLGLQFLLWYDEGEERNRGNFPPRFSGRQFPNYSSELNVNALELEDSALYLCASTPLEGLGATGELFFGEGSRLTVL.

This clone appeared a single time. The V and J genes are TRBV29-1 and TRBJ2-4; possible D gene TRBD2, 5 bases. The ends were cut back, 4 bases at V and 3 bases at J, with 16 bases in the middle. Germline V lookup: CDR1 SQVTM, CDR2 ANQGSEA. There are 15 residues in the CDR3. This CDR3 is CSVVLSGLVKNIQYF. CDR3 sequence (DNA): TGCAGCGTTGTGCTTTCGGGGTTGGTCAAAAACATTCAGTACTTC.

V and J are TRBV10-3 and TRBJ2-7; 9 bases agree with TRBD2. The CDR3 is made up of 17 amino acids. Germline CDR1 reads ENHRY; CDR2 reads SYGVKD. The J segment lost 2 bases and the V segment lost 0 bases, leaving 8 bases of the junction unmatched. The CDR3 protein is CAISESVLAGVPYEQYF. DNA for the CDR3: TGTGCCATCAGTGAGTCGGTCTTAGCGGGAGTTCCCTACGAGCAGTACTTC.